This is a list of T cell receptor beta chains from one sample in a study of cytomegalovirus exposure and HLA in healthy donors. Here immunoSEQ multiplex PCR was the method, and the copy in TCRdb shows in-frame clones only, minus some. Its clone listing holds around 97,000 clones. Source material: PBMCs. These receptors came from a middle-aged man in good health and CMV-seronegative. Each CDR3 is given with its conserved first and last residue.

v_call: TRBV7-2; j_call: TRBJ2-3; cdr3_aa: CASSLDRATSTDTQYF
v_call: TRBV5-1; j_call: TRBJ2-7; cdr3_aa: CASSTGYEQYF
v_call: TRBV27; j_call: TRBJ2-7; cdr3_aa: CASSLVEGVNEQYF
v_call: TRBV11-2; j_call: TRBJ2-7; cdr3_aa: CASSLGAGFIYEQYF
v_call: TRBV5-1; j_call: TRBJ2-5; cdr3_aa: CASGSTGIGETQYF
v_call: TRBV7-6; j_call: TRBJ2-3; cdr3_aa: CASSPPSGRTDTQYF
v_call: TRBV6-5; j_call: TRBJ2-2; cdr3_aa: CASSYSPGSDTGELFF
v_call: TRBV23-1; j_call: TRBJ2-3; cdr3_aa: CASSQPLSGRAGDTQYF
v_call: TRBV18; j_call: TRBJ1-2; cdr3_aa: CASSPGQEPYGYTF
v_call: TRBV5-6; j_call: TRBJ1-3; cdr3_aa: CASSLASGNTIYF
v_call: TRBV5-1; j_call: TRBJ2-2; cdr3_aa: CATSSQGNTGELFF
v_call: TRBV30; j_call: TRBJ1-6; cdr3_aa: CAWLTSTGDPYNSPLHF
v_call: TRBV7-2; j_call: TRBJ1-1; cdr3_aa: CASSYRDEAFF
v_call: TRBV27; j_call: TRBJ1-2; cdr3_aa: CASSFDPDRGQGYTF
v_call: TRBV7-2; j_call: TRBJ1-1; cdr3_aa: CASSFSTVNTEAFF
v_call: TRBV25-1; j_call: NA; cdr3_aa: CASRGTGNYEQYF
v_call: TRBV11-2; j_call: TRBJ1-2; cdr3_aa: CASSSIKQGPSYGYTF
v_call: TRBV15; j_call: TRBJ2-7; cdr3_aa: CATSRSKNEAEQYF
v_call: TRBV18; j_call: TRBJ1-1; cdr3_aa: CASSPLSGTEAFF
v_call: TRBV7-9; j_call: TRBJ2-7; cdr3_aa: CASSLTDRGSYFSSYEQYF
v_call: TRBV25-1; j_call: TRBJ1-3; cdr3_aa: CASRGQYISSGNTIYF
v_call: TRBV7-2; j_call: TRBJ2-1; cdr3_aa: CASSLVGTSVEQFF
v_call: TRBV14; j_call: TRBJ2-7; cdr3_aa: CASSPRTGRYEQYF
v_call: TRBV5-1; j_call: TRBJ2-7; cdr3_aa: CASSLEGTGHYEQYF
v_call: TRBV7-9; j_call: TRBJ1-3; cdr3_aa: CASSFEQGNTIYF
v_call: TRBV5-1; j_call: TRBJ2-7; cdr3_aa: CASGLRQGPYEQYF
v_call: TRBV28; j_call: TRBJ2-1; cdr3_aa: CASSPPTSYNEQFF
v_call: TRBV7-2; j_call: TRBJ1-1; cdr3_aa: CASSLGGQGGFF
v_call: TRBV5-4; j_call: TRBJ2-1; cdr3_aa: CASRPPGQKNNEQFF
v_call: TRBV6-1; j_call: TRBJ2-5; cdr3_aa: CASKRGGLLETQYF
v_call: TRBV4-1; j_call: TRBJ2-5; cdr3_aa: CASSHGTLKKETQYF
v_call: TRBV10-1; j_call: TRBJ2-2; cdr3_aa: CASSELGGTGELFF
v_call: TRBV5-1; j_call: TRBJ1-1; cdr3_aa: CASHEGGAPNTEAFF
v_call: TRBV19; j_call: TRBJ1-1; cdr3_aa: CASKTSYRWDTEAFF
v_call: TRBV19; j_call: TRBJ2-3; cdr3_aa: CASSETSGRVSDTQYF
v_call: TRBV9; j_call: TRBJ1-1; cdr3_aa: CASSLQGAKDTEAFF
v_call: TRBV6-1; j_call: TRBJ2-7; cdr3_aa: CASTRQGTEQYF
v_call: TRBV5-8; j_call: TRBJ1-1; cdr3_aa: CASSWGTGESAFF
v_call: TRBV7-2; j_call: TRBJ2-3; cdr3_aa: CASSGRLAGSLDTQYF
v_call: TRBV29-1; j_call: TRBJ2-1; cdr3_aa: CSVAAPWGINEQFF
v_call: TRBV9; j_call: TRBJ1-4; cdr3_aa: CASSVNPGQGGIEKLFF
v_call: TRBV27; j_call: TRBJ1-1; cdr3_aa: CASSLLLRDRQNTEAFF